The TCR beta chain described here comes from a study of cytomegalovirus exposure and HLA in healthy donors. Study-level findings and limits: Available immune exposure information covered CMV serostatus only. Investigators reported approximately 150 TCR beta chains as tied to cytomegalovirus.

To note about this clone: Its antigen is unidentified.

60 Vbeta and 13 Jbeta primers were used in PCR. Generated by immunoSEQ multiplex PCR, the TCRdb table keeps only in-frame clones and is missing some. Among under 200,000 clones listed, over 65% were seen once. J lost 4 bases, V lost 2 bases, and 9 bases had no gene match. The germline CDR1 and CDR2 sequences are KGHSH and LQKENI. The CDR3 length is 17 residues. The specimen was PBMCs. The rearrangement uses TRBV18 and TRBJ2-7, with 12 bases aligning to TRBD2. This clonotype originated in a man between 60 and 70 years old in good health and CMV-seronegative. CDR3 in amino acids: CASSPYPTSGRTYEQYF. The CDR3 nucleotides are TGTGCCAGCTCACCATACCCCACTAGCGGGAGGACGTACGAGCAGTACTTC.